This T cell receptor beta chain was recovered during a study of blood T cell repertoires in COVID-19. Trimming cost V 5 bases and J 2 bases; bases outside gene matches: 13. Germline V CDR1 and CDR2: LNHDA, SQIVND (reference sequence). The CDR3 consists of 19 residues. Per the original data handling: From reference gene primer amplification, estimates of nucleated cell counts were derived. This table comes from immunoSEQ multiplex PCR, and its TCRdb copy is limited to in-frame clones, with some not included. V and J calls and clone size are as listed in that table; D and trimming were resolved from the DNA. The table lists about 300,000 clones, nearly 90% of them singletons.

The rearrangement joins TRBV19 to TRBJ1-5; 12 nucleotides match TRBD1. The receptor was derived from a woman aged 25 to 45 who had recovered from COVID-19. The material sequenced was PBMCs or T cells enriched from blood (not recorded which). CDR3 loop: CASSPPWGQGARGNQPQHF. In nucleotides, the CDR3 is TGTGCCAGTAGTCCGCCCTGGGGACAGGGGGCGCGGGGCAATCAGCCCCAGCATTTT.